This T cell receptor (beta chain) was documented in a study of blood T cells in healthy people across ages. Findings and limits, study-wide: Not knowing donor CMV status may have confounded expanded clonotype changes. TCR beta diversity, measured per million T cells, fell in a roughly linear way with age.

A note on this clonotype: Its matching antigen is unknown.

Roughly 10 milliliters of peripheral blood were drawn from each donor into EDTA-treated tubes. The authors ran a second PCR of about 7 to 11 cycles using a sample-barcoded 5' primer and a J-beta primer mix. TCRdb used MiXCR to reprocess the 5' RACE reads, holding one entry per CDR3 protein. The table lists around 1,600,000 distinct CDR3 sequences, roughly two fifths of them singletons. Trimming removed 7 bases from V and 1 base from J, with 14 bases in between. CDR3 size: 14 residues. Germline CDR1 is SQVTM and CDR2 is ANQGSEA. The source of this sequence is a woman aged 18-29 years in good health. V gene TRBV29-1 combines with J gene TRBJ2-4; D is possibly TRBD2 (5 bases). Sequencing was done on a sample of blood. CDR3 protein: CSAESGWAKNIQYF. The CDR3 DNA reads TGCAGCGCCGAGTCGGGGTGGGCCAAAAACATTCAGTACTTC.